The next 19 T cell receptor beta chains were all read from a single sample in a study of cytomegalovirus exposure and HLA in healthy donors. This table comes from immunoSEQ multiplex PCR, and its TCRdb copy is limited to in-frame clones, with some not included. Among about 55,000 clones listed, approximately 90% were seen once. The sequencing input was PBMCs. The origin of the receptors is a man aged 18 to 29 in good health and CMV-seronegative.

The chain carries TRBV25-1 and TRBJ2-5; D is perhaps TRBD1 (6 bases). This CDR3 is 13 amino acids long. Per the germline V gene, CDR1 is MGHDK and CDR2 is SYGVNS. Here the CDR3 reads CATSGWGLETQYF. The DNA of the CDR3 is TGTGCGACATCTGGGTGGGGGCTAGAGACCCAGTACTTC.

V gene TRBV28 combines with J gene TRBJ1-2; D call uncertain. This CDR3 has 13 residues. Germline V gene sequence: CDR1 MDHEN, CDR2 SYDVKM. The V gene lost 6 bases and the J gene lost 1 base, with 9 bases spanning the gap. The DNA of the CDR3 is TGTGCCAGCAGCCTCACAGTTAACTATGGCTACACCTTC. This translates into CASSLTVNYGYTF.

The gene calls are TRBV11-3 and TRBJ2-1; 10 bases match TRBD1. J lost 6 bases, V lost 3 bases, and 5 bases had no gene match. The CDR3 is made up of 15 amino acids. Looked up from germline, CDR1 is SGHNT and CDR2 is YENEEA. The chain's CDR3 is CASSLRTGGFNEQFF. The CDR3 bases are TGTGCCAGCAGCTTGAGGACAGGGGGTTTCAATGAGCAGTTCTTC.

CDR3 sequence: CSVEGPGETQYF. In nucleotides, the CDR3 is TGCAGCGTTGAGGGGCCCGGGGAGACCCAGTACTTC. The rearrangement joins TRBV29-1 to TRBJ2-5, with D maybe TRBD1 (5 bases). V lost 3 bases and J lost 5, with 10 bases in between. There are 12 residues in the CDR3. Germline-derived CDR1 and CDR2 are SQVTM and ANQGSEA.

The chain carries TRBV6-4 and TRBJ2-1, with 9 bases lining up with TRBD1. Germline V CDR1 and CDR2: MRHNA, SNTAGT. The CDR3 runs to 15 residues. V lost 3 bases, J lost 4 bases, and 4 bases stayed unmatched. The CDR3 coding sequence is TGTGCCAGCAGTGAGGGGACAGGGCGATACAATGAGCAGTTCTTC. Its translation is CASSEGTGRYNEQFF.

The chain is built from TRBV9 and TRBJ1-4; D uncertain. Germline V gene data show CDR1 as SGDLS and CDR2 as YYNGEE. CDR3 length: 15 amino acids. Trimming took 3 bases from V and 5 from J, leaving 14 bases between them. The CDR3: CASSAERGINEKLFF. CDR3 sequence (DNA): TGTGCCAGCAGCGCGGAACGGGGTATAAATGAAAAACTGTTTTTT.

The CDR3: CASSAGLGTGTYEQYF. As DNA, the CDR3 is TGTGCCAGCAGTGCCGGGTTGGGGACAGGGACCTACGAGCAGTACTTC. The chain is built from TRBV6-1 and TRBJ2-7, with TRBD1 identical over 9 bases. J was trimmed by 2 bases and V by 4 bases; bases with no gene match: 9. The CDR3 loop spans 16 amino acids. CDR1 and CDR2 from the germline V gene are MNHNS and SASEGT.

The V gene is TRBV27, the J gene TRBJ2-3; 15 bases fit TRBD2. The germline CDR1 and CDR2 sequences are MNHEY and SMNVEV (reference sequence). V shed 6 bases, J shed 4 bases, and the junction held 5 bases outside the gene matches. The length of the CDR3 is 16 residues. The CDR3 DNA follows: TGTGCCAGCAGAGGGTGGACTAGCGGGAGGGCAGATACGCAGTATTTT. Amino acid sequence: CASRGWTSGRADTQYF.

This chain uses TRBV6-5 with TRBJ1-3; 9 positions match TRBD1. This CDR3 region has 15 residues. The germline V gene has CDR1 MNHEY and CDR2 SVGAGI. After removal of 6 bases from V and 4 bases from J, the junction contained 7 bases not matched to a gene. The CDR3 nucleotides are TGTGCCAGCAGCAGGACAGGGGAAGACGGAAACACCATATATTTT. Translation gives CASSRTGEDGNTIYF.

This CDR3 is CASSFGQGVPETQYF. The CDR3 DNA reads as TGTGCCAGCAGCTTCGGGCAGGGGGTCCCGGAGACCCAGTACTTC. The chain recombines TRBV7-9 with TRBJ2-5; 7 bases align to TRBD1. Germline CDR1 and CDR2: SEHNR and FQNEAQ (reference sequence). This CDR3 has 15 amino acids. Trimming at V came to 3 bases and at J to 5 bases, leaving 9 bases not matched to a gene. Drawing the rest from reference TRBV7-9 and TRBJ2-5, the complete variable domain is DTGVSQNPRHKITKRGQNVTFRCDPISEHNRLYWYRQTLGQGPEFLTYFQNEAQLEKSRLLSDRFSAERPKGSFSTLEIQRTEQGDSAMYLCASSFGQGVPETQYFGPGTRLLVL.

This rearrangement joins TRBV19 to TRBJ2-3, with a tentative D call TRBD1 (9 bases). Germline values: CDR1 LNHDA, CDR2 SQIVND (reference sequence). Trimming removed 5 bases from V and 6 bases from J, with 18 bases in between. The length of the CDR3 is 15 residues. For the CDR3, the DNA is TGTGCCAGTAGTCTGACAGGGGGACTAGTTGATACGCAGTATTTT. It yields the protein CASSLTGGLVDTQYF.

This chain uses TRBV30 with TRBJ2-7; 8 nucleotides match TRBD1. Germline V gives CDR1 GTSNPN, CDR2 SVGIG (reference sequence). The length of the CDR3 is 11 residues. V shed 2 bases and J 9 bases; nucleotides not matched to a gene: 3. The DNA for the CDR3 is TGTGCCTGGAGTACCGACAGGGGGCAGTACTTC. Protein: CAWSTDRGQYF.

In this sample, this clone turned up once. The chain uses TRBV7-8 and TRBJ1-5; tentatively, D is TRBD1 (5 bases). The CDR3 is 13 amino acids. The germline V and J ends were trimmed by 4 bases and 4 bases, with 8 bases remaining between them. CDR1 is SGHVS, CDR2 FQNEAQ, per germline. CDR3 sequence reads: CASSSDRNQPQHF. CDR3 DNA: TGTGCCAGCAGCTCTGACAGAAATCAGCCCCAGCATTTT.

The rearrangement links TRBV28 to TRBJ2-7; 8 bases fit TRBD1. CDR1 is MDHEN and CDR2 is SYDVKM in the germline V gene. This CDR3 is built from 15 residues. V lost 6 bases and J lost 1; bases outside the gene matches: 8. The CDR3 protein is CASRGQDRASYEQYF. The CDR3 bases are TGTGCCAGCAGAGGCCAGGACAGGGCATCCTACGAGCAGTACTTC.

The rearrangement links TRBV6-1 to TRBJ2-7; 8 bases map to TRBD1. Trimming removed 6 bases from V and 6 bases from J; junction bases left unmatched: 10. Germline CDR1 is MNHNS and CDR2 is SASEGT. This CDR3 is built from 14 residues. The DNA for the CDR3 is TGTGCCAGCAGCGGACAGGGTTGGTTGGCCGAGCAGTACTTC. Translating it yields CASSGQGWLAEQYF.

The CDR3 loop reads CASTLSGGFDEQFF. The CDR3 DNA is TGTGCCAGTACTCTCTCGGGAGGTTTCGATGAGCAGTTCTTC. V is TRBV19 and J is TRBJ2-1; TRBD2 agrees at 7 bases. Germline CDR1 and CDR2: LNHDA and SQIVND (reference sequence). The CDR3 runs 14 residues. After removal of 7 bases from V and 8 bases from J, the junction contained 11 bases not matched to a gene.

The chain couples TRBV4-2 to TRBJ2-2; 9 bases are shared with TRBD1. Per the germline V gene, CDR1 is LGHNA and CDR2 is YNFKEQ. V shed 6 bases, J shed 3 bases, and the junction held 5 bases outside the gene matches. This CDR3 has 15 residues. For the CDR3, the DNA is TGTGCCAGCAGACACCGGGACAGGGACACCGGGGAGCTGTTTTTT. It encodes CASRHRDRDTGELFF.

The chain uses TRBV10-3 and TRBJ1-3; D remains unclear. This CDR3 comprises 16 residues. Trimming took 6 bases from V and 0 from J, leaving 15 bases between them. CDR1 and CDR2 from the germline V gene are ENHRY and SYGVKD. CDR3 DNA: TGTGCCATCAGAGCCCCCGGGGTACCCTCTGGAAACACCATATATTTT. This translates into CAIRAPGVPSGNTIYF.

V and J are TRBV5-1 and TRBJ2-3, with 8 nucleotides matching TRBD2. The CDR3 spans 14 residues. Germline values: CDR1 SGHRS, CDR2 YFSETQ. V shed 2 bases, J shed 5 bases, and the junction held 4 bases outside the gene matches. The CDR3 reads CASSLSSGQDTQYF. CDR3 DNA sequence: TGCGCCAGCAGCTTATCTAGCGGGCAAGATACGCAGTATTTT.